This T cell receptor beta chain comes out of a study of Ad26.COV2.S vaccination and SARS-CoV-2 variants. Whole-study results and caveats: Vaccinees showed greater spike-specific TCR breadth than placebo recipients. Breadth of non-spike TCRs did not differ between vaccinees and placebo recipients. Substantial breadth was reportedly displayed by spike-specific CD8+ and CD4+ T cell responses after vaccination.

Notes on this clone: Its specificity is not known.

CDR1 and CDR2 from the germline V gene are SGDLS and YYNGEE. The CDR3 has 15 amino acids. The ends lost 2 bases at V and 7 bases at J; junction bases unmatched: 11. The repertoire was sequenced with immunoSEQ multiplex PCR; TCRdb's copy has only in-frame clones and lacks some. The sample includes around 300,000 clones, 75% to 90% of them seen just once. Described treatment: around 19 received Ad26.COV2.S at low or high dose, single or two shots; about 5 received placebo; per-sample allocation not given. On day 63 after the first injection, vaccine and placebo recipients gave samples. Expressing Wuhan-strain SARS-CoV-2 spike, an Ad26 vector served as the vaccine.

The clonotype comes from a person aged 18-60 years who received the Ad26.COV2.S COVID-19 vaccine or a placebo. The rearrangement links TRBV9 to TRBJ2-7, with 8 bases fitting TRBD2. Sequencing used peripheral blood, obtained in a trial of Ad26.COV2.S vaccine versus placebo. This CDR3 is CASSVGLELEWEQYF. CDR3 DNA: TGTGCCAGCAGCGTGGGACTAGAGCTGGAATGGGAGCAGTACTTC.